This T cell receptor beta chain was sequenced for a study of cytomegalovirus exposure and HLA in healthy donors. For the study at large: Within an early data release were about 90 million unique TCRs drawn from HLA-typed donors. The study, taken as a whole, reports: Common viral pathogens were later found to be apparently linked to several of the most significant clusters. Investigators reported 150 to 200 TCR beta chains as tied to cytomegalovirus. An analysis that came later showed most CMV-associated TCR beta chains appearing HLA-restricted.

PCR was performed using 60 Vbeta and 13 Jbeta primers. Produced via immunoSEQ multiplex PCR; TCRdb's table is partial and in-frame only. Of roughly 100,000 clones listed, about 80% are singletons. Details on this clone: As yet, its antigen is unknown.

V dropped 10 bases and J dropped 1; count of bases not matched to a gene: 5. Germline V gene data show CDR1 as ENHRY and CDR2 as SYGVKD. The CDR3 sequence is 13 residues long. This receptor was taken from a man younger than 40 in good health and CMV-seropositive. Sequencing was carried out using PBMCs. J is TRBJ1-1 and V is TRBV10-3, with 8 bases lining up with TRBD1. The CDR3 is CATVDRGNTEAFF. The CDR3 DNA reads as TGTGCCACCGTCGACAGGGGGAACACTGAAGCTTTCTTT.